These 26 T cell receptor beta chains share one sample of origin, sequenced in a study of blood T cell repertoires in COVID-19 (TCRdb year 2020). The library came from the immunoSEQ multiplex PCR assay. Drawn from immuneACCESS, this table holds only the in-frame rearrangements with V and J called that TCRdb kept. Clones are partly lost; checked studies trace under half to an unresolved V gene and leave the rest unexplained. The sample table contains about 100,000 clones; only one count was recorded for more than 85% of them. The biggest ten clones account for approximately 7.3% of the sample. Sequencing was carried out using peripheral blood. The receptors originated from a young man in a cohort sampled during active COVID-19.

The chain employs TRBV5-5 and TRBJ2-7; TRBD2 matches 10 bases. The CDR3 is 15 amino acids. V lost 4 bases and J lost 4; bases outside the gene matches: 8. Germline CDR1 SGHKS, CDR2 YYEKEE (reference sequence). DNA of the CDR3: TGTGCCAGCAGCACCGCCCTAGCGGGGGCTTACGAGCAGTACTTC. Translated: CASSTALAGAYEQYF.

The chain is built from TRBV6-6 and TRBJ2-2; 9 bases are shared with TRBD1. J was trimmed by 3 bases and V by 8 bases; bases with no gene match: 4. The germline gives CDR1 MNHNY, CDR2 SVGAGI (reference sequence). The CDR3 is 14 residues long. The CDR3 sequence is CASRRDRDTGELFF. The DNA for the CDR3 is TGTGCCAGCCGACGGGACAGGGACACCGGGGAGCTGTTTTTT.

The chain links TRBV5-4 to TRBJ2-7; TRBD2 matches 10 bases. The CDR3 is 15 residues long. Unmatched junction bases numbered 4, after V lost 2 bases and J lost 2 bases. Germline CDR1 SGHNT, CDR2 YYREEE (reference sequence). The CDR3 sequence is CASSFPSGGTYEQYF. As DNA, the CDR3 is TGTGCCAGCAGCTTCCCTAGCGGGGGCACCTACGAGCAGTACTTC.

The sample holds a few counts of this clone. The V and J genes are TRBV4-1 and TRBJ1-5; perhaps TRBD1 as D (5 bases). Trimming shortened V by 0 bases and J by 0 bases, and 15 bases separated the two germline ends. Germline CDR1 MGHRA, CDR2 YSYEKL. The CDR3 contains 18 residues. This chain's CDR3 is CASSQDLRQTYSNQPQHF. The DNA for the CDR3 is TGCGCCAGCAGCCAAGATTTGAGACAGACATATAGCAATCAGCCCCAGCATTTT.

This clone was seen once. The chain is built from TRBV6-6 and TRBJ1-6, with D possibly being TRBD1 (5 bases). CDR1 is MNHNY and CDR2 is SVGAGI in the germline V gene (reference sequence). With 1 base removed from V and 7 bases from J, the gap between germline ends came to 11 bases. The CDR3 sequence is 15 residues long. In nucleotides, the CDR3 is TGTGCCAGCAGTTACTGGGGGGAAGGGAATTCACCCCTCCACTTT. Translating gives CASSYWGEGNSPLHF.

The chain is built from TRBV19 and TRBJ2-1, with 8 bases fitting TRBD2. With V trimmed by 3 bases and J by 6 bases, 7 bases remained unmatched. This CDR3 is built from 15 residues. Germline V CDR1 and CDR2: LNHDA, SQIVND (reference sequence). The CDR3 region is CASSIRGGFINEQFF. CDR3 in DNA: TGTGCCAGTAGTATCCGGGGGGGCTTCATCAATGAGCAGTTCTTC.

The J gene is TRBJ1-1, the V gene TRBV18; 7 bases are shared with TRBD1. The J segment lost 11 bases and the V segment lost 0 bases, leaving 15 bases of the junction unmatched. From germline, CDR1 is KGHSH and CDR2 LQKENI. The CDR3 has 16 residues. For the CDR3, the DNA is TGTGCCAGCTCACCACCTACCTCTAGACAGGGTTTTGGGGCTTTCTTT. Protein sequence: CASSPPTSRQGFGAFF.

The chain links TRBV19 to TRBJ2-2; 15 bases line up with TRBD2. Trimming cost V 6 bases and J 2 bases; bases outside gene matches: 7. The CDR3 is 18 amino acids. Germline CDR1 reads LNHDA; CDR2 reads SQIVND (reference sequence). CDR3 residues: CASSRPGLAGGNTGELFF. Written as DNA, the CDR3 is TGTGCCAGTAGCAGACCGGGACTAGCGGGGGGTAACACCGGGGAGCTGTTTTTT. The whole variable domain, filled in from reference TRBV19 and TRBJ2-2, reads DGGITQSPKYLFRKEGQNVTLSCEQNLNHDAMYWYRQDPGQGLRLIYYSQIVNDFQKGDIAEGYSVSREKKESFPLTVTSAQKNPTAFYLCASSRPGLAGGNTGELFFGEGSRLTVL.

A word on this clone: This same CDR3 is encoded by further DNA sequences in the sample. This rearrangement joins TRBV6-5 to TRBJ1-2; D unclear. The V end was cut by 4 bases, the J end by 0 bases, with 9 bases between. Germline V gene lookup returns CDR1 MNHEY and CDR2 SVGAGI. The CDR3 is 14 residues long. The CDR3 is CASSSPGTNYGYTF. In DNA form, the CDR3 reads TGTGCCAGCAGTTCCCCCGGGACTAACTATGGCTACACCTTC.

This clone was picked up a small number of times. The rearrangement uses TRBV7-3 and TRBJ1-1; 7 bases align to TRBD1. This CDR3 contains 13 residues. Germline V gives CDR1 SGHTA, CDR2 FQGTGA. Trimming removed 4 bases from V and 4 bases from J; junction bases left unmatched: 3. This chain's CDR3 is CASSSQGSTEAFF. As DNA, the CDR3 is TGTGCCAGCAGCTCACAGGGGTCCACTGAAGCTTTCTTT.

The rearrangement links TRBV29-1 to TRBJ1-5; D might be TRBD1 (5 bases). CDR1 and CDR2 from the germline V gene are SQVTM and ANQGSEA. V shed 5 bases and J shed 5 bases, with 13 bases lying between them. The CDR3 consists of 13 residues. CDR3 DNA sequence: TGCAGCGTTCTGGACCGGGGGGATCAGCCCCAGCATTTT. It yields the protein CSVLDRGDQPQHF.

This clone was picked up one time. V is TRBV6-5 and J is TRBJ1-2; 8 bases are shared with TRBD1. CDR3 length: 13 residues. The germline gives CDR1 MNHEY, CDR2 SVGAGI. Trimming at V came to 6 bases and at J to 8 bases, leaving 8 bases not matched to a gene. CDR3 loop: CASRPGQVLGYTF. DNA for the CDR3: TGTGCCAGCAGACCGGGACAGGTCCTCGGCTACACCTTC.

This chain uses TRBV7-2 with TRBJ2-1; 9 nucleotides match TRBD2. The trim removed 2 bases at V and 6 bases at J, leaving 2 bases unmatched. The CDR3 loop spans 14 amino acids. Germline CDR1 reads SGHTA; CDR2 reads FQGNSA. The CDR3 DNA follows: TGTGCCAGCAGCTTACTAGCGGGGACCAATGAGCAGTTCTTC. Protein product: CASSLLAGTNEQFF.

The genes are TRBV4-1 and TRBJ1-1; TRBD1 matches at 11 bases. The germline V gene encodes CDR1 MGHRA and CDR2 YSYEKL. V was clipped by 1 base and J by 4 bases; unmatched bases: 2. The CDR3 loop spans 15 amino acids. CDR3 residues: CASSQGGQGGTEAFF. CDR3 in DNA: TGCGCCAGCAGCCAAGGGGGACAGGGGGGCACTGAAGCTTTCTTT.

The J gene is TRBJ1-1, the V gene TRBV27; D not resolved. From germline, CDR1 is MNHEY and CDR2 SMNVEV (reference sequence). This CDR3 is built from 14 residues. The V end was cut by 5 bases, the J end by 1 base, with 11 bases between. CDR3 nucleotide sequence: TGTGCCAGCAGTCTAGCCCGGGGGAACACTGAAGCTTTCTTT. Residues: CASSLARGNTEAFF.

The J gene is TRBJ2-5, the V gene TRBV11-2; the D gene is possibly TRBD2 (6 bases). The CDR3 has 15 residues. V lost 3 bases and J 2 bases, leaving 13 bases between the germline ends. Germline-derived CDR1 and CDR2 are SGHAT and FQNNGV. Written as DNA, the CDR3 is TGTGCCAGCAGCTTCTGGGCGGGGCTACAAGAGACCCAGTACTTC. Translation: CASSFWAGLQETQYF.

The chain recombines TRBV11-2 with TRBJ2-2; possibly TRBD1 for D (6 bases). V lost 5 bases and J lost 5, with 21 bases in between. The CDR3 consists of 17 residues. Germline loops: CDR1 SGHAT, CDR2 FQNNGV. CDR3 sequence: CASSPTQGYRATGELFF. The CDR3 region has the DNA TGTGCCAGCAGCCCCACTCAAGGTTACAGGGCGACCGGGGAGCTGTTTTTT.

J is TRBJ2-7 and V is TRBV29-1; D perhaps matches TRBD2 (5 bases). The CDR3 spans 12 residues. Trimming removed 4 bases from V and 2 bases from J, with 9 bases in between. Germline values: CDR1 SQVTM, CDR2 ANQGSEA. The CDR3 region has the DNA TGCAGCGTTGTCGACGGGACCTACGAGCAGTACTTC. Its protein is CSVVDGTYEQYF.

J is TRBJ1-2 and V is TRBV6-5, with D unclear. Trimming removed 7 bases from V and 5 bases from J, with 14 bases in between. CDR3 size: 13 residues. The germline CDR1 and CDR2 sequences are MNHEY and SVGAGI. The CDR3 DNA is TGTGCCAGCACCCCGGGTCCCAATTATGGCTACACCTTC. Its protein product is CASTPGPNYGYTF.

V usage is TRBV27 and J usage is TRBJ1-5; D may be TRBD1 (6 bases). The V end was cut by 6 bases, the J end by 0 bases, with 15 bases between. The CDR3 runs to 16 residues. In germline, CDR1 is MNHEY, CDR2 SMNVEV (reference sequence). The CDR3 loop is CASRLWGQYSNQPQHF. The DNA of the CDR3 is TGTGCCAGCAGACTATGGGGGCAATATAGCAATCAGCCCCAGCATTTT.

V and J are TRBV7-9 and TRBJ2-7; 10 bases are a match to TRBD2. V lost 4 bases to trimming and J lost 7 bases; unmatched junction nucleotides: 7. There are 14 residues in the CDR3. Germline V gene data show CDR1 as SEHNR and CDR2 as FQNEAQ (reference sequence). As DNA, the CDR3 is TGTGCCAGCAGCTCAAGCGGGGGGGCGTGGGAGCAGTACTTC. Protein product: CASSSSGGAWEQYF.

This rearrangement joins TRBV28 to TRBJ2-7, with 15 nucleotides matching TRBD2. Trimming cost V 4 bases and J 7 bases; bases outside gene matches: 11. Germline V gene data show CDR1 as MDHEN and CDR2 as SYDVKM. CDR3 size: 17 residues. As DNA, the CDR3 is TGTGCCAGCAGTTCGGGACTAGCGGGGGGTCCACGGAGGGAGCAGTACTTC. Translated, it gives CASSSGLAGGPRREQYF.

CDR3 protein: CASSSDRVRDQPQHF. Here the CDR3 DNA reads TGTGCCAGCAGTTCGGACAGGGTAAGGGATCAGCCCCAGCATTTT. The J gene is TRBJ1-5, the V gene TRBV7-9; 8 nucleotides line up with TRBD1. V lost 6 bases and J lost 5; bases outside the gene matches: 9. This CDR3 comprises 15 residues. The germline V gene encodes CDR1 SEHNR and CDR2 FQNEAQ (reference sequence).

This clone was detected once. This sequence joins TRBV29-1 and TRBJ2-1; D unclear. The V gene lost 4 bases and the J gene lost 0 bases, with 16 bases spanning the gap. Germline V CDR1 and CDR2: SQVTM, ANQGSEA. The CDR3 is made up of 16 amino acids. The CDR3 loop is CSVVILETVSYNEQFF. CDR3 nucleotide sequence: TGCAGCGTTGTAATCTTGGAGACGGTCTCCTACAATGAGCAGTTCTTC.

The rearrangement links TRBV14 to TRBJ1-2; no clear D gene. Germline CDR1 SGHDN, CDR2 FVKESK. V shed 4 bases and J shed 0 bases, with 21 bases lying between them. The CDR3 length is 18 residues. The CDR3 sequence is CASSPPGRESISNYGYTF. CDR3 DNA: TGTGCCAGCAGCCCACCGGGGAGGGAGTCGATTTCTAACTATGGCTACACCTTC.

The gene calls are TRBV30 and TRBJ2-3; maybe TRBD2 (6 bases). The CDR3 is made up of 14 amino acids. Germline CDR1 GTSNPN, CDR2 SVGIG (reference sequence). Trimming took 4 bases from V and 4 from J, leaving 15 bases between them. CDR3 region: CAWNRDGGSDTQYF. The CDR3 nucleotides read TGTGCCTGGAATCGGGATGGAGGGTCAGATACGCAGTATTTT.